The 3 T cell receptor beta chains below were found in one sample sequenced in a study of post-analysis software for immune sequencing data. Antigen specificity for these receptors is unknown. Unique molecular identifiers were carried by the TCR beta cDNA libraries. TCRdb recomputed calls from the PCR reads with MiXCR, one row per CDR3 protein. The sample consists of about 400,000 distinct CDR3 sequences, 30% to 45% of them appearing once. General study results and limits: Five TRBV segments, including TRBV5-6, TRBV5-1 and TRBV20-1, were more frequent in patients than controls.

The sequencing sample was made of blood. These TCRs come from a girl aged 10-17 years with multiple sclerosis.

This clonotype showed up many times. The V gene is TRBV6-6, the J gene TRBJ1-2; perhaps TRBD1 as D (5 bases). The germline V gene has CDR1 MNHNY and CDR2 SVGAGI (reference sequence). The CDR3 is 15 residues long. V was clipped by 2 bases and J by 1 base, with 11 bases between them. Written as DNA, the CDR3 is TGTGCCAGCAGTTACGGGGCATCCTTTAACTATGGCTACACCTTC. It specifies CASSYGASFNYGYTF.

The genes are TRBV7-9 and TRBJ2-7, with 10 bases matching TRBD1. Trimming took 5 bases from V and 1 from J; bases not matched to a gene: 11. This CDR3 has 17 amino acids. CDR1 SEHNR and CDR2 FQNEAQ come from the germline V gene (reference sequence). The CDR3 region has the DNA TGTGCCAGCAGCCCCCCTCGGCGGGGACAGGGGTCCTACGAGCAGTACTTC. It specifies CASSPPRRGQGSYEQYF.

This chain links TRBV18 with TRBJ1-1; TRBD1 matches 8 bases. Germline CDR1 and CDR2: KGHSH and LQKENI. With V trimmed by 3 bases and J by 3 bases, 6 bases remained unmatched. The CDR3 is 15 amino acids. The CDR3 protein is CASSPLPQGDTEAFF. The CDR3 DNA reads as TGTGCCAGCTCACCGCTACCACAGGGGGACACTGAAGCTTTCTTT.